This TCR beta chain was captured in a study of cytomegalovirus exposure and HLA in healthy donors. General study results and limits: An analysis that came later showed most CMV-associated TCR beta chains appearing HLA-restricted. The study labeled fewer than 200 TCR beta chains cytomegalovirus-associated.

Details on this clone: Its target is not known.

This CDR3 has 13 amino acids. Trimming cost V 3 bases and J 5 bases, with 8 bases left between them. Germline assignment: CDR1 LNHDA and CDR2 SQIVND (reference sequence). PCR was performed using 60 Vbeta and 13 Jbeta primers. Authors' processing steps: There were 80 million or so unique TCR beta chains by a later count, and about 12 million of them were shared. Data came from immunoSEQ multiplex PCR; TCRdb stores just in-frame clones and leaves some out. The D gene and trimming were derived from the DNA, and the V and J assignments and clone size from that table. The table lists about 78,000 clones, 60% to 85% of them singletons.

The receptor was isolated from a male donor in good health and CMV-seronegative. The chain has TRBV19 and TRBJ2-1, with unresolved D. The specimen was PBMCs. The CDR3 bases are TGTGCCAGTAGTATCTCACAGAACAATGAGCAGTTCTTC. Amino acids: CASSISQNNEQFF.